This T cell receptor (beta chain) originates from a study of blood T cell repertoires in COVID-19. Study at large: Specimens from acute and convalescent COVID-19 originated in the United States, Italy and Spain. Sources were T cells, B-cell-depleted T cells, or PBMCs; the material itself was cDNA or gDNA.

This CDR3 spans 15 amino acids. V trimming: 6 bases; J trimming: 1 base; junction bases outside the gene matches: 6. Germline V gives CDR1 KGHSH, CDR2 LQKENI. In the original workflow: The assay estimated nucleated cells by amplifying reference gene primers. Libraries were prepared by immunoSEQ multiplex PCR; TCRdb keeps only in-frame clonotypes and omits some of them. V, J and clone size are taken as reported in that table, and D and trimming were inferred from the DNA itself. The sample gives 200,000 to 250,000 clones, roughly 75% of which show up once; around 7.7% is in the top ten. The gene calls are TRBV18 and TRBJ2-7, with 10 bases fitting TRBD1. This clonotype was obtained from a woman in her 70s with acute or convalescent COVID-19. Sequencing was done on a sample of peripheral blood. The CDR3 region has the DNA TGTGCCAGCTCCCTCGACAGGGGGCCATCCTACGAGCAGTACTTC. Its translation is CASSLDRGPSYEQYF.